These 16 T cell receptor beta chains were sequenced from one sample in a study of molecular identifiers for immune sequencing clone quantification. TCRdb reprocessed the PCR reads via MiXCR and lists one record per CDR3 protein. The sample includes 460,000 or so distinct CDR3 sequences, about a fifth seen only once; the top ten take under 0.85%. Sequenced input: naive CD8+ T cells from blood, with Jurkat cell RNA spiked in. Subset noted: FACS-sorted CD8+CD4-CCR7+CD45RA+ naive T cells. The receptors shown here come from a human donor in good health. Some libraries in this study had Jurkat cell RNA spiked in.

The chain carries TRBV30 and TRBJ1-2; D possibly corresponds to TRBD1 (6 bases). The CDR3 runs to 13 residues. Germline V CDR1 and CDR2: GTSNPN, SVGIG (reference sequence). The V gene lost 3 bases and the J gene lost 1 base, with 9 bases spanning the gap. This chain's CDR3 is CAWREQGNYGYTF. The CDR3 DNA is TGTGCCTGGAGAGAACAGGGTAACTATGGCTACACCTTC.

Worth noting for this clonotype: At one of its ends the junction is not consistent with the germline gene, which may arise from a read error. The chain recombines TRBV24-1 with TRBJ2-2; 12 bases align to TRBD2. The germline CDR1 and CDR2 sequences are KGHDR and SFDVKD. The CDR3 is 17 residues long. Here the CDR3 reads CATSGLAGHTNTGGLFF. The CDR3 region has the DNA TGTGCCACCAGCGGACTAGCGGGGCATACGAACACCGGGGGGCTGTTTTTT.

There are many counts of this clonotype. The chain joins TRBV12-3 or TRBV12-4 to TRBJ1-5, with D unclear. The V gene lost 2 bases and the J gene lost 5 bases, with 10 bases spanning the gap. There are 14 residues in the CDR3. Here the CDR3 DNA reads TGTGCCAGCAGTTTAAGGCAGCCTCATCAGCCCCAGCATTTT. It specifies CASSLRQPHQPQHF.

J is TRBJ2-7 and V is TRBV6-5, with D unclear. This CDR3 has 15 amino acids. The germline V and J ends were trimmed by 0 bases and 0 bases, with 9 bases remaining between them. Germline CDR1 reads MNHEY; CDR2 reads SVGAGI. This CDR3 reads CASSYSKQLSYEQYF. For the CDR3, the DNA is TGTGCCAGCAGTTACTCGAAACAGCTCTCCTACGAGCAGTACTTC.

This clonotype came up a few times. V usage is TRBV19 and J usage is TRBJ1-4; perhaps TRBD1 as D (5 bases). In germline, CDR1 is LNHDA, CDR2 SQIVND (reference sequence). This CDR3 spans 15 amino acids. Trimming took off 6 bases at V and 8 bases at J, with 19 bases between the two ends. The CDR3 DNA reads as TGTGCCAGTAGCTCCCCCACAGGTAGCGGCGAAAAACTGTTTTTT. Amino acid sequence: CASSSPTGSGEKLFF.

The rearrangement links TRBV12-3 or TRBV12-4 to TRBJ2-5; 12 bases are a match to TRBD2. The J segment lost 2 bases and the V segment lost 7 bases, leaving 8 bases of the junction unmatched. This CDR3 spans 16 amino acids. In DNA form, the CDR3 reads TGTGCCAGCAATATGCGGGGACTAGCGGGTCAAGAGACCCAGTACTTC. This translates into CASNMRGLAGQETQYF.

The chain joins TRBV20-1 to TRBJ1-1, with 11 positions matching TRBD1. The CDR3 sequence is 14 residues long. Germline-derived CDR1 and CDR2 are DFQATT and SNEGSKA (reference sequence). V shed 2 bases, J shed 5 bases, and the junction held 4 bases outside the gene matches. The CDR3 loop is CSARQDRGLTEAFF. CDR3 bases: TGCAGTGCTAGACAGGACAGGGGGCTTACTGAAGCTTTCTTT.

As to this clonotype: A much larger clone sits a single nucleotide away, making a read error possible. The rearrangement joins TRBV6-5 to TRBJ2-3, with D tentatively TRBD1 (6 bases). CDR1 is MNHEY and CDR2 is SVGAGI in the germline V gene. The CDR3 is 15 residues long. The CDR3 DNA sequence: TGTGCCAGCAAGCCTGGGACATTTAGCACAGATGCGCAGTATTTT. Its protein is CASKPGTFSTDAQYF.

At least ten counts were recorded for this clonotype. The chain is built from TRBV28 and TRBJ2-5; no clear D gene. Germline CDR1 reads MDHEN; CDR2 reads SYDVKM. The CDR3 length is 12 residues. V lost 7 bases, J lost 0 bases, and 6 bases lay in between. DNA for the CDR3: TGTGCCAGCACCTGGGACCAAGAGACCCAGTACTTC. This encodes CASTWDQETQYF.

This sequence joins TRBV28 and TRBJ2-7; 8 bases align to TRBD2. CDR1 and CDR2 from the germline V gene are MDHEN and SYDVKM. CDR3 length: 19 amino acids. V trimming: 7 bases; J trimming: 0 bases; junction bases outside the gene matches: 20. The CDR3 DNA sequence: TGTGCCAGCACCCCACCAGCAGGGTTTAATAGCGGGGCCTCCTACGAGCAGTACTTC. Translated: CASTPPAGFNSGASYEQYF.

This clonotype was seen at least ten times. The chain links TRBV7-9 to TRBJ1-2; 7 bases line up with TRBD1. There are 14 residues in the CDR3. J lost 9 bases, V lost 4 bases, and 11 bases had no gene match. Germline V gene data show CDR1 as SEHNR and CDR2 as FQNEAQ (reference sequence). The CDR3 DNA reads TGTGCCAGCAGCTCCACCCGGGACAGCGTCAGCTACACCTTC. Its translation: CASSSTRDSVSYTF.

In this sample, this clonotype turned up many times. The chain is built from TRBV5-4 and TRBJ2-3; D is undetermined. This CDR3 has 14 residues. Deletions cut 7 bases from V and 0 bases from J, with 12 bases between. Germline V gene lookup returns CDR1 SGHNT and CDR2 YYREEE (reference sequence). The CDR3 DNA reads TGTGCCAGCTTCCGGGTCCCGAGCACAGATACGCAGTATTTT. It yields the protein CASFRVPSTDTQYF.

The V call is TRBV7-2, the J call TRBJ2-2, with TRBD2 identical over 7 bases. CDR1 is SGHTA, CDR2 FQGNSA, per germline. With V trimmed by 2 bases and J by 3 bases, 12 bases remained unmatched. This CDR3 contains 18 residues. CDR3 protein: CASSLRLLAASDTGELFF. The CDR3 region has the DNA TGTGCCAGCAGCTTAAGGCTTCTAGCGGCGTCGGACACCGGGGAGCTGTTTTTT.

In its sample, this clonotype was seen many times. This chain joins TRBV13 and TRBJ2-3, with a tentative D call TRBD1 (6 bases). The CDR3 consists of 16 residues. Trimming removed 5 bases from V and 1 base from J, with 16 bases in between. The germline gives CDR1 PRHDT, CDR2 FYEKMQ (reference sequence). CDR3 coding DNA: TGTGCCAGCAGCAAAGACAGGAGAGGAGGCACAGATACGCAGTATTTT. Residues: CASSKDRRGGTDTQYF.

The V and J genes are TRBV20-1 and TRBJ2-7; 9 nucleotides align to TRBD2. This CDR3 is 14 amino acids long. Trimming removed 6 bases from V and 0 bases from J; junction bases left unmatched: 6. Germline V CDR1 and CDR2: DFQATT, SNEGSKA (reference sequence). The CDR3 is CSATSGMNSYEQYF. The CDR3 DNA reads as TGCAGTGCGACTAGCGGAATGAACTCCTACGAGCAGTACTTC.

The genes are TRBV2 and TRBJ2-7; 7 nucleotides match TRBD2. With V trimmed by 4 bases and J by 2 bases, 5 bases remained unmatched. Germline-derived CDR1 and CDR2 are SNHLY and FYNNEI. The CDR3 loop spans 14 amino acids. The CDR3 protein is CASSVFSGPYEQYF. The CDR3 DNA follows: TGTGCCAGCAGTGTCTTTAGCGGGCCCTACGAGCAGTACTTC. The complete variable domain, with remaining parts taken from reference TRBV2 and TRBJ2-7, reads EPEVTQTPSHQVTQMGQEVILRCVPISNHLYFYWYRQILGQKVEFLVSFYNNEISEKSEIFDDQFSVERPDGSNFTLKIRSTKLEDSAMYFCASSVFSGPYEQYFGPGTRLTVT.